This entry lists 9 T cell receptor beta chains sequenced from one sample in a study of blood T cell dynamics during melanoma immunotherapy. Repertoires were generated with immunoSEQ multiplex PCR, while TCRdb's copy carries only in-frame clones and drops some. The data hold about 15,000 clones, with about 84% observed a single time. Time point in this sample: pre-treatment baseline. The starting material was blood, obtained from a patient treated with checkpoint blockade. The receptors were sampled from a human donor with melanoma.

The gene calls are TRBV19 and TRBJ2-1; unclear D gene. The CDR3 consists of 14 residues. Germline V gene lookup returns CDR1 LNHDA and CDR2 SQIVND (reference sequence). V was clipped by 3 bases and J by 5 bases, with 11 bases between them. The DNA for the CDR3 is TGTGCCAGTAGTATTGGGCCTGGCGACAATGAGCAGTTCTTC. Translated, it gives CASSIGPGDNEQFF.

This chain connects TRBV10-2 to TRBJ2-7, with a tentative D call TRBD1 (6 bases). This CDR3 spans 13 amino acids. Trimming took 8 bases from V and 2 from J, leaving 13 bases between them. Germline V CDR1 and CDR2: WSHSY, SAAADI. This chain's CDR3 is CASRAQGAYEQYF. The CDR3 region has the DNA TGCGCCAGCCGGGCACAGGGAGCCTACGAGCAGTACTTC.

This chain connects TRBV6-4 to TRBJ2-2, with D possibly TRBD2 on 6 matching bases. Trimming removed 6 bases from V and 5 bases from J, with 7 bases in between. The CDR3 runs 12 residues. Germline CDR1 is MRHNA and CDR2 is SNTAGT. The CDR3 region is CASRGRTGELFF. CDR3 bases: TGTGCCAGCAGAGGGAGGACCGGGGAGCTGTTTTTT.

The chain recombines TRBV5-4 with TRBJ1-3, with a tentative D call TRBD1 (5 bases). V was shortened by 9 bases and J by 0 bases, with 19 bases between the two germline ends. Germline-derived CDR1 and CDR2 are SGHNT and YYREEE (reference sequence). The CDR3 is made up of 16 amino acids. The CDR3 DNA is TGTGCCACCACCCGGGGGGGTACAGGCTCTGGAAACACCATATATTTT. Amino acids: CATTRGGTGSGNTIYF.

This rearrangement joins TRBV7-8 to TRBJ2-7, with D hard to call. The germline V gene has CDR1 SGHVS and CDR2 FQNEAQ. Trimming pared 2 bases from V and 3 bases from J, leaving 11 bases between. CDR3 length: 14 amino acids. The CDR3 DNA is TGTGCCAGCAGCTTAAGTCGCCGAAGCTACGAGCAGTACTTC. This translates into CASSLSRRSYEQYF.

This chain uses TRBV7-6 with TRBJ2-2, with 7 bases aligning to TRBD1. V lost 2 bases and J lost 6; bases outside the gene matches: 3. Germline CDR1 and CDR2: SGHVS and FNYEAQ. The length of the CDR3 is 14 residues. CDR3 sequence reads: CASSLQGVAGELFF. The DNA of the CDR3 is TGTGCCAGCAGCTTACAGGGGGTGGCCGGGGAGCTGTTTTTT.

V and J are TRBV2 and TRBJ2-7, with D tentatively TRBD1 (5 bases). Germline CDR1 reads SNHLY; CDR2 reads FYNNEI. CDR3 length: 15 amino acids. Trimming left V 4 bases short and J 2 bases short, with 15 bases between. CDR3 sequence reads: CASSVGARATYEQYF. CDR3 DNA: TGTGCCAGCAGTGTTGGGGCCAGGGCAACCTACGAGCAGTACTTC.

This sequence joins TRBV28 and TRBJ2-6; no clear D. Germline V lookup: CDR1 MDHEN, CDR2 SYDVKM. The CDR3 covers 13 residues. V lost 1 base, J lost 2 bases, and 0 bases lay in between. The CDR3 DNA reads TGTGCCAGCAGTTTATCTGGGGCCAACGTCCTGACTTTC. It specifies CASSLSGANVLTF.

V usage is TRBV6-6 and J usage is TRBJ1-6; no firm D call. Deletions cut 8 bases from V and 0 bases from J, with 8 bases between. This CDR3 comprises 14 residues. Germline-derived CDR1 and CDR2 are MNHNY and SVGAGI (reference sequence). The CDR3 sequence: CASGWSSYNSPLHF. CDR3 nucleotide sequence: TGTGCCAGCGGGTGGAGCTCCTATAATTCACCCCTCCACTTT.